This record covers a single T cell receptor beta chain. Its specificity is not known. With 2 bases removed from V and 0 bases from J, the gap between germline ends came to 6 bases. CDR1 is SGDLS and CDR2 is YYNGEE in the germline V gene. The CDR3 has 15 residues. 5'RACE template switching generated TCR cDNA, adding a universal primer site and UMIs. TCRdb reprocessed the 5' RACE reads via MiXCR and lists one record per CDR3 protein. This sample yields 250,000 to 350,000 distinct CDR3 sequences, of which about 6.6% are seen a single time; about 18% belongs to the top ten. This sample was included in a study of T cells after yellow fever vaccination. Study-wide background: Any fraction with a low cell number was prepared using SMART-Seq v4 Ultra Low Input.

General study points: A large majority of primary-vaccination clones showed up again after the booster (96% CD4, 75% to 90% CD8). FACS-sorted repertoires could contain abundant clonotypes contaminating from the bulk population.

The sample was PBMCs, taken roughly seven weeks after the first yellow fever vaccination. This clonotype was sampled from a man aged 18 to 29 who received the YFV17D yellow fever vaccine. The rearrangement joins TRBV9 to TRBJ2-6; D is unclear. CDR3 bases: TGTGCCAGCAGCGTGATCGGCTCTGGGGCCAACGTCCTGACTTTC. Encoded protein: CASSVIGSGANVLTF.